A selection of T cell receptor beta chains follows, all from one sample in a study of cytomegalovirus exposure and HLA in healthy donors. Profiling relied on immunoSEQ multiplex PCR, and the TCRdb table lists in-frame clones only, not all of them. The specimen's table records over 120,000 clones. The sample comprised PBMCs. The receptors here all came from a male donor in good health and CMV-seronegative. CDR3s include the opening cysteine and the closing phenylalanine or tryptophan. Each record gives: CDR3 protein, CDR3 DNA, J gene, D gene, V gene. D genes are given only for firm matches.

cdr3_aa: CASTIWWGGQPQHF
cdr3_nt: TGTGCCAGCACCATTTGGTGGGGGGGACAGCCCCAGCATTTT
j_call: TRBJ1-5
d_call: -
v_call: TRBV5-6

cdr3_aa: CASSVRGDTEAFF
cdr3_nt: TGTGCCAGCAGCGTCAGGGGAGACACTGAAGCTTTCTTT
j_call: TRBJ1-1
d_call: -
v_call: TRBV9

cdr3_aa: CAIAAIDRMNEQFF
cdr3_nt: TGTGCCATCGCTGCCATAGACAGGATGAATGAGCAGTTCTTC
j_call: TRBJ2-1
d_call: -
v_call: TRBV10-3

cdr3_aa: CASSFTGKQPQHF
cdr3_nt: TGTGCCAGCAGTTTCACAGGGAAACAGCCCCAGCATTTT
j_call: TRBJ1-5
d_call: -
v_call: TRBV6-5

cdr3_aa: CASSLLPAAGASTDTQYF
cdr3_nt: TGTGCCAGTAGTTTACTCCCGGCGGCCGGTGCTAGCACAGATACGCAGTATTTT
j_call: TRBJ2-3
d_call: -
v_call: TRBV19

cdr3_aa: CASSSWDRTEAFF
cdr3_nt: TGTGCCAGCAGTTCCTGGGACAGGACTGAAGCTTTCTTT
j_call: TRBJ1-1
d_call: TRBD1
v_call: TRBV27

cdr3_aa: CASSPRQGIDYGYTF
cdr3_nt: TGTGCCAGCTCACCAAGGCAGGGAATAGACTATGGCTACACCTTC
j_call: TRBJ1-2
d_call: -
v_call: TRBV18

cdr3_aa: CASSPQGPTGELFF
cdr3_nt: TGTGCCAGCAGTCCACAGGGGCCCACCGGGGAGCTGTTTTTT
j_call: TRBJ2-2
d_call: TRBD1
v_call: TRBV5-6

cdr3_aa: CASSERGYMNTEAFF
cdr3_nt: TGTGCCAGCAGTGAGCGGGGATACATGAACACTGAAGCTTTCTTT
j_call: TRBJ1-1
d_call: -
v_call: TRBV25-1

cdr3_aa: CASSVAPGETQYF
cdr3_nt: TGTGCCAGCAGCGTAGCGCCGGGGGAGACCCAGTACTTC
j_call: TRBJ2-5
d_call: -
v_call: TRBV9

cdr3_aa: CASSIGNRGNTEAFF
cdr3_nt: TGTGCCAGTAGTATCGGGAACAGGGGGAACACTGAAGCTTTCTTT
j_call: TRBJ1-1
d_call: TRBD1
v_call: TRBV19

cdr3_aa: CASSYLTGTNYGYTF
cdr3_nt: TGTGCCAGCAGTTACTTGACAGGGACTAACTATGGCTACACCTTC
j_call: TRBJ1-2
d_call: TRBD1
v_call: TRBV6-5

cdr3_aa: CASSDSTASGSRDTQYF
cdr3_nt: TGTGCCAGCAGTGACTCGACGGCTAGCGGGAGTAGAGATACGCAGTATTTT
j_call: TRBJ2-3
d_call: TRBD2
v_call: TRBV6-4

cdr3_aa: CASSSGTSIEQYF
cdr3_nt: TGTGCCAGCAGCTCCGGGACTAGCATCGAGCAGTACTTC
j_call: TRBJ2-7
d_call: TRBD2
v_call: TRBV5-5

cdr3_aa: CASSLKGPNEKLFF
cdr3_nt: TGTGCCAGCAGCTTAAAGGGGCCTAATGAAAAACTGTTTTTT
j_call: TRBJ1-4
d_call: -
v_call: TRBV7-2

cdr3_aa: CAWSFSGAPNTGELFF
cdr3_nt: TGTGCCTGGAGTTTTTCCGGAGCCCCGAACACCGGGGAGCTGTTTTTT
j_call: TRBJ2-2
d_call: -
v_call: TRBV30

cdr3_aa: CASSTDRSHYEQYF
cdr3_nt: TGTGCCAGCAGCACGGACAGGTCCCACTACGAGCAGTACTTC
j_call: TRBJ2-7
d_call: TRBD1
v_call: TRBV6-5

cdr3_aa: CASSEGGGSYEQYF
cdr3_nt: TGCGCCAGCAGTGAGGGGGGCGGCTCCTACGAGCAGTACTTC
j_call: TRBJ2-7
d_call: -
v_call: TRBV10-1

cdr3_aa: CASSFGGGRAETQYF
cdr3_nt: TGTGCCAGCAGTTTTGGGGGAGGCCGGGCGGAGACCCAGTACTTC
j_call: TRBJ2-5
d_call: -
v_call: TRBV27